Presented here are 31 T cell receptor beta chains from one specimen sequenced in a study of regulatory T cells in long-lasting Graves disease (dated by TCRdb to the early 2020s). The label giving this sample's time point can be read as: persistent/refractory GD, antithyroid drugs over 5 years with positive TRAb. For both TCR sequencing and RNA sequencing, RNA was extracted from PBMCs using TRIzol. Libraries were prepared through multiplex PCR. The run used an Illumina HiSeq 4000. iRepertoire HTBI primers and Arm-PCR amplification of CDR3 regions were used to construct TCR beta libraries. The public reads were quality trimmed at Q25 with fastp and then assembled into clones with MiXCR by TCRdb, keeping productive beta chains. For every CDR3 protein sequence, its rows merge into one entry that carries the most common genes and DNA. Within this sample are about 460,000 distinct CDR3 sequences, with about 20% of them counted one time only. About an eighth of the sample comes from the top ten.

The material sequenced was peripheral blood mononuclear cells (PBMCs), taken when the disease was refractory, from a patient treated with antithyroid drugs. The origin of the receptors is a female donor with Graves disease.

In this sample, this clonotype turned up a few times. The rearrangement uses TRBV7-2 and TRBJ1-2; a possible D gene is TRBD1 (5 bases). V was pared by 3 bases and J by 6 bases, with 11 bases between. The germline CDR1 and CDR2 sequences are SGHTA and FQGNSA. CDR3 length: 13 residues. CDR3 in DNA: TGTGCCAGCAGCTTTCGGAGGGGCGATGGCTACACCTTC. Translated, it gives CASSFRRGDGYTF.

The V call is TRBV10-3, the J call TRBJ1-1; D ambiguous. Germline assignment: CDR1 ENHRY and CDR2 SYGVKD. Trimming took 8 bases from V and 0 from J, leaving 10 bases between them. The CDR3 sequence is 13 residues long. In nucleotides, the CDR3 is TGTGCCATCGCGGCAGACATGAACACTGAAGCTTTCTTT. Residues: CAIAADMNTEAFF.

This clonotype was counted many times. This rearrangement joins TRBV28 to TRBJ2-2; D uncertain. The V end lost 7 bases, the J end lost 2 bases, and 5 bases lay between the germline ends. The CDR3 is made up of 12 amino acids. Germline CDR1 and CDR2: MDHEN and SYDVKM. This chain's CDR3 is CASITNTGELFF. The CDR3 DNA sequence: TGTGCCAGCATTACTAACACCGGGGAGCTGTTTTTT.

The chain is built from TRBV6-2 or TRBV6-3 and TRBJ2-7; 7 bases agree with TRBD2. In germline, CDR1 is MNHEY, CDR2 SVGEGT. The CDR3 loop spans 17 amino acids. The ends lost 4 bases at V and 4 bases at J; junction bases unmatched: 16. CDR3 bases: TGTGCCAGCAGTTCCGGGGGGTGGGAGCGGGGAAAGTACGAGCAGTACTTC. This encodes CASSSGGWERGKYEQYF.

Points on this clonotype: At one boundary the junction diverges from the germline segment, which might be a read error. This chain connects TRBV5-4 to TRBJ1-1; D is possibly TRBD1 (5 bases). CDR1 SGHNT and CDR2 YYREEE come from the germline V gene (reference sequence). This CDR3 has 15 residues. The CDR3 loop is CASSQSTEGLTEAFF. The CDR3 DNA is TGCGCCAGCAGCCAGTCAACAGAGGGACTGACTGAAGCTTTCTTT.

CDR3: CASSIIVNTGELFF. The DNA for the CDR3 is TGTGCCAGTAGTATAATCGTGAACACCGGGGAGCTGTTTTTT. The chain combines TRBV19 with TRBJ2-2, with D uncertain. V lost 2 bases and J 1 base, leaving 5 bases between the germline ends. Germline CDR1 reads LNHDA; CDR2 reads SQIVND (reference sequence). The CDR3 length is 14 residues.

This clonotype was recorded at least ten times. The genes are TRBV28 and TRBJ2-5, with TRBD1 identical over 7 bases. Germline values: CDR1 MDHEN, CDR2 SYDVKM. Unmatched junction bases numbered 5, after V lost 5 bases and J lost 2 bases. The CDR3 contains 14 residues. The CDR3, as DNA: TGTGCCAGCAGTGTCCAGGGGGTTCAAGAGACCCAGTACTTC. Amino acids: CASSVQGVQETQYF.

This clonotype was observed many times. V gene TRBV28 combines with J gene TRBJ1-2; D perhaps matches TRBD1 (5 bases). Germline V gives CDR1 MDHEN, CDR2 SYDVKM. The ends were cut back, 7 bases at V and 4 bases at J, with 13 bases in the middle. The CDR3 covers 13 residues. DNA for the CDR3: TGTGCCAGCACCGGGGGTCTTGTCTATGGCTACACCTTC. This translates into CASTGGLVYGYTF.

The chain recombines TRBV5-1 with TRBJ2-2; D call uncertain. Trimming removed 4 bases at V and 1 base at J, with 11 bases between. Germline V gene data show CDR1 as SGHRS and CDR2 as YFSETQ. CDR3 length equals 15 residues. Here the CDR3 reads CASSPSTVNTGELFF. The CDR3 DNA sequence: TGCGCCAGCAGCCCCTCCACAGTGAACACCGGGGAGCTGTTTTTT.

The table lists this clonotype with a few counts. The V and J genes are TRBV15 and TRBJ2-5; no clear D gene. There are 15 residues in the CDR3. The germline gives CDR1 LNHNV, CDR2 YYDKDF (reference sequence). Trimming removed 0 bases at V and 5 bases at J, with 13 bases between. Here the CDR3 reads CATSRDGSLGETQYF. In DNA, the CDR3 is TGTGCCACCAGCAGAGACGGAAGCCTTGGGGAGACCCAGTACTTC.

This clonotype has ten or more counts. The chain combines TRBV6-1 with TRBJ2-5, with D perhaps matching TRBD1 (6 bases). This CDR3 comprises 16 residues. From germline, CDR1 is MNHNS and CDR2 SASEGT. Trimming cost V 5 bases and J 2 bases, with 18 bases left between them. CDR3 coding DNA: TGTGCCAGCAGTCCTTTTGAGGAGAGGGGGCAAGAGACCCAGTACTTC. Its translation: CASSPFEERGQETQYF.

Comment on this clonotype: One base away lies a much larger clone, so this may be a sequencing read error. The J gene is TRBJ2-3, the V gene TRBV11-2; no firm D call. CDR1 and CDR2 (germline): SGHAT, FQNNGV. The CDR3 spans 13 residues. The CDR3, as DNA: TGTGCCAGCAGTGTGAGGAACACAAATACGCAGTATTTT. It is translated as CASSVRNTNTQYF.

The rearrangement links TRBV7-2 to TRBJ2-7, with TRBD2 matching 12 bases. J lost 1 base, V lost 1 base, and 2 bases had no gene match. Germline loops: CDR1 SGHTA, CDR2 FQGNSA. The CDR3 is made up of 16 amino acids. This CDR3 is CASSLELAGGSYEQYF. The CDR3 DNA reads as TGTGCCAGCAGCTTAGAACTAGCGGGAGGTTCCTACGAGCAGTACTTC.

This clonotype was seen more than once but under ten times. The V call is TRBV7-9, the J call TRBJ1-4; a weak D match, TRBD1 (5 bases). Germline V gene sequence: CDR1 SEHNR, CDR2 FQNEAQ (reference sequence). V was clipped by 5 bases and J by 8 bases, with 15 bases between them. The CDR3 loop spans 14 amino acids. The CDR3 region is CASSPGPGAEKLFF. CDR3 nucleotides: TGTGCCAGCAGCCCGGGACCGGGCGCGGAAAAACTGTTTTTT.

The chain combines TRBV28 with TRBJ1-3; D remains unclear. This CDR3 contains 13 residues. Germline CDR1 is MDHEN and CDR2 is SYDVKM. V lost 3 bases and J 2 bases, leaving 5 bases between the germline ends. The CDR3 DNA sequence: TGTGCCAGCAGTTTCCCGACTGGAAACACCATATATTTT. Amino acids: CASSFPTGNTIYF.

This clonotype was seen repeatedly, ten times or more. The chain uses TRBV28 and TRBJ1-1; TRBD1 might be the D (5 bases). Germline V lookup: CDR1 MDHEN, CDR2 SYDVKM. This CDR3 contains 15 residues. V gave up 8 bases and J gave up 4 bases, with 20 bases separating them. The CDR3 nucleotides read TGTGCCAGCCGAACTTATGGGACGACCGTCACTGAAGCTTTCTTT. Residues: CASRTYGTTVTEAFF. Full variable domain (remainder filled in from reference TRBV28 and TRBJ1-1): DVKVTQSSRYLVKRTGEKVFLECVQDMDHENMFWYRQDPGLGLRLIYFSYDVKMKEKGDIPEGYSVSREKKERFSLILESASTNQTSMYLCASRTYGTTVTEAFFGQGTRLTVV.

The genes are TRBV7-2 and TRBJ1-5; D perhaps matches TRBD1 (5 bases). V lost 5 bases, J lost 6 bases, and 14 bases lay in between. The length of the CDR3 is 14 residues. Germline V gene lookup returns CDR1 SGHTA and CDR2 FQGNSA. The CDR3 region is CASSRSADSQPQHF. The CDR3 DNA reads TGTGCCAGCAGCAGATCAGCCGACAGTCAGCCCCAGCATTTT.

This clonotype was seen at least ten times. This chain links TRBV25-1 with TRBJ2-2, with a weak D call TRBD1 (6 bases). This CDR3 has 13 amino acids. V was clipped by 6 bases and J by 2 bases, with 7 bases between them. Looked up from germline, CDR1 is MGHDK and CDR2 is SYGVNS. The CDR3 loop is CASSGTNTGELFF. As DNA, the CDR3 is TGTGCCAGCAGCGGGACAAACACCGGGGAGCTGTTTTTT.

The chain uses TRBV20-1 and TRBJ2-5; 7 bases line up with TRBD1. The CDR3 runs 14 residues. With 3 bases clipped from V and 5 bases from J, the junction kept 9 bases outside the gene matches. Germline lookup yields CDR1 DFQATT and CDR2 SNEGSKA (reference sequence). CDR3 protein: CSARLTGVRETQYF. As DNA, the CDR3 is TGCAGTGCTAGGTTAACAGGGGTAAGGGAGACCCAGTACTTC.

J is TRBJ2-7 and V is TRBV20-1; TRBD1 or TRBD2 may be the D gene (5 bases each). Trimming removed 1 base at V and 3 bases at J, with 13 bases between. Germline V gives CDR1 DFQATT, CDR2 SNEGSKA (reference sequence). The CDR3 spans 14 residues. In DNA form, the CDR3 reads TGCAGTGCTAGAGGATTGGGACGGAGCTACGAGCAGTACTTC. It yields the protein CSARGLGRSYEQYF.

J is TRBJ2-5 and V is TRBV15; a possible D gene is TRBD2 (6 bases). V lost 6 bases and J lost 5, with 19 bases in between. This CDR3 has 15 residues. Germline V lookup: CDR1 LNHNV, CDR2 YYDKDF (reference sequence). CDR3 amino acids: CATSNHWAAGETQYF. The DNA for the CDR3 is TGTGCCACCAGTAACCATTGGGCCGCGGGGGAGACCCAGTACTTC.

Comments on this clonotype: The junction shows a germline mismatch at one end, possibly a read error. CDR3: CTSSLGGIGELFF. The CDR3 region has the DNA TGTACCAGCAGTTTAGGGGGAATCGGGGAGCTGTTTTTT. The genes are TRBV28 and TRBJ2-2; D perhaps matches TRBD1 (6 bases). The CDR3 contains 13 residues. The germline gives CDR1 MDHEN, CDR2 SYDVKM. The whole variable domain, filled in from reference TRBV28 and TRBJ2-2, reads DVKVTQSSRYLVKRTGEKVFLECVQDMDHENMFWYRQDPGLGLRLIYFSYDVKMKEKGDIPEGYSVSREKKERFSLILESASTNQTSMYLCTSSLGGIGELFFGEGSRLTVL.

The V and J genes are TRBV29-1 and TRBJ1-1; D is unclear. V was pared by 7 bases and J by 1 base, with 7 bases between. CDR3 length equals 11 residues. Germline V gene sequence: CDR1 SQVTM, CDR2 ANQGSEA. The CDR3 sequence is CSGTKNTEAFF. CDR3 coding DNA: TGCAGCGGAACAAAGAACACTGAAGCTTTCTTT. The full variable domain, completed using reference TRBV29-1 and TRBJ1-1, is SAVISQKPSRDICQRGTSLTIQCQVDSQVTMMFWYRQQPGQSLTLIATANQGSEATYESGFVIDKFPISRPNLTFSTLTVSNMSPEDSSIYLCSGTKNTEAFFGQGTRLTVV.

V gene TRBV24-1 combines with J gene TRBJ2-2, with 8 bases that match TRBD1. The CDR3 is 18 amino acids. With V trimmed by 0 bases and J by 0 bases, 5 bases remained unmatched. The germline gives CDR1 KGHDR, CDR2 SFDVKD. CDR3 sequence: CATSDLPGGDPNTGELFF. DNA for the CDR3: TGTGCCACCAGTGATTTGCCAGGGGGCGATCCGAACACCGGGGAGCTGTTTTTT.

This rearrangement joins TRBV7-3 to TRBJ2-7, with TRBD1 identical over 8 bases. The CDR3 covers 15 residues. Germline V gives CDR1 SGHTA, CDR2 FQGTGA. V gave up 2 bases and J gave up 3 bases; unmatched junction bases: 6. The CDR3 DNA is TGTGCCAGCAGCTTAGGTCAGGGGGCGGACTACGAGCAGTACTTC. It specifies CASSLGQGADYEQYF.

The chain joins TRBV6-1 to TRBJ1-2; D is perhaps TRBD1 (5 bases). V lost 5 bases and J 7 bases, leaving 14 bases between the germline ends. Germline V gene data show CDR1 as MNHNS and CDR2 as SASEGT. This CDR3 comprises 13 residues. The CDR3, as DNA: TGTGCCAGCAGTCCCGGTGGGGGAGTTGGCTACACCTTC. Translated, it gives CASSPGGGVGYTF.

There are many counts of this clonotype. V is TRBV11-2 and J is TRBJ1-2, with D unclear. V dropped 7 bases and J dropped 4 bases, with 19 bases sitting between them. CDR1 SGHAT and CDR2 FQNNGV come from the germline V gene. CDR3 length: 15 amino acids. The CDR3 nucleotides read TGTGCCAGCATAGGTTTGAGGAGGTCATCCTATGGCTACACCTTC. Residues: CASIGLRRSSYGYTF.

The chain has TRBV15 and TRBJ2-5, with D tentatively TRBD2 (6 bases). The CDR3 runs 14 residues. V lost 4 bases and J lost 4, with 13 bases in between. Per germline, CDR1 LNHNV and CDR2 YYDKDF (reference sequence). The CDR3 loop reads CATSNALGGETQYF. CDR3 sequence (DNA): TGTGCCACCAGCAACGCGCTGGGGGGAGAGACCCAGTACTTC. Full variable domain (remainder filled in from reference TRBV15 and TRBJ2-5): DAMVIQNPRYQVTQFGKPVTLSCSQTLNHNVMYWYQQKSSQAPKLLFHYYDKDFNNEADTPDNFQSRRPNTSFCFLDIRSPGLGDTAMYLCATSNALGGETQYFGPGTRLLVL.

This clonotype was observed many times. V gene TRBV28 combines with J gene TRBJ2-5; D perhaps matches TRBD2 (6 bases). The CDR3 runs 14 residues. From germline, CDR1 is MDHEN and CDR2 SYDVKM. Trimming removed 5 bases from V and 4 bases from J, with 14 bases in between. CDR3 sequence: CASSARAGTETQYF. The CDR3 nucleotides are TGTGCCAGCAGTGCCAGGGCGGGGACAGAGACCCAGTACTTC.

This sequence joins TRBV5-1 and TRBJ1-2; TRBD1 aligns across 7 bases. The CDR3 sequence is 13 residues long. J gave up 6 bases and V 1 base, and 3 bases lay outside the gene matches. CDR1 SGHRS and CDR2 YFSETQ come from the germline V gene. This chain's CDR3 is CASSLKGADGYTF. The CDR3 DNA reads TGCGCCAGCAGCTTGAAGGGGGCCGATGGCTACACCTTC.

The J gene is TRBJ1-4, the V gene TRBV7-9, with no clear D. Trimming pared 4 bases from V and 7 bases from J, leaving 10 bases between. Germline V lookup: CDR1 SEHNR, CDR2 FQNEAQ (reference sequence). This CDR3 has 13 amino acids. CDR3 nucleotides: TGTGCCAGCAGCTGGGAGGGCGGTGAAAAACTGTTTTTT. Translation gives CASSWEGGEKLFF.